This T cell receptor (beta chain) was profiled in a study of Ad26.COV2.S vaccination and SARS-CoV-2 variants. On the study more broadly: Among those in the COV1001 Ad26.COV2.S trial arm was the donor. Study-level results: Spike-specific TCR breadth in vaccine recipients exceeded that seen in placebo recipients. Non-spike TCR breadth did not differ much between vaccine and placebo recipients.

Specified treatment: 15 to 20 received Ad26.COV2.S at low or high dose, single or two shots; about 5 received placebo; per-sample allocation not given. Sampling happened 63 days after the first vaccine or placebo injection. To note about this clone: Its target is unknown.

The V gene's germline CDR1 is LNHDA and CDR2 SQIVND (reference sequence). V was pared by 5 bases and J by 3 bases, with 7 bases of the junction left unmatched. The CDR3 contains 15 residues. Profiling relied on immunoSEQ multiplex PCR, and the TCRdb table lists in-frame clones only, not all of them. The sample lists more than 300,000 clones, about 82% seen once, with under 2% in the top ten. Specimen: peripheral blood, collected in a trial of Ad26.COV2.S vaccine versus placebo. The clonotype was recovered from a person between 18 and 60 years old who received the Ad26.COV2.S COVID-19 vaccine or a placebo. This chain links TRBV19 with TRBJ1-5; 7 bases align to TRBD1. The CDR3 region has the DNA TGTGCCAGTAGTGTACAGGGGTGGGACAATCAGCCCCAGCATTTT. It translates to CASSVQGWDNQPQHF.